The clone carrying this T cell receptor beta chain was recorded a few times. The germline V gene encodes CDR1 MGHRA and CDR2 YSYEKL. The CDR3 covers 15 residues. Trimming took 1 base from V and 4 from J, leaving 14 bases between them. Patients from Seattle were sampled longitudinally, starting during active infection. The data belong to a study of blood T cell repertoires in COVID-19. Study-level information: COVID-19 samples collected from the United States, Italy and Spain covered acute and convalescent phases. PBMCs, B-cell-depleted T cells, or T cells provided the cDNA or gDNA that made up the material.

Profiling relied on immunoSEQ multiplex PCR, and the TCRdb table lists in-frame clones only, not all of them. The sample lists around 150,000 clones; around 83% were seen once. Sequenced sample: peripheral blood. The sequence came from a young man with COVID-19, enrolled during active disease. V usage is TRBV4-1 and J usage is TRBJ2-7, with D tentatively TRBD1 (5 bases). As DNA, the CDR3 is TGCGCCAGCAGCCAAGTCCCCGCCTCAGGGTACGAGCAGTACTTC. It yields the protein CASSQVPASGYEQYF.